This T cell receptor (beta chain) was obtained from a study of OX40 agonist ivuxolimab in advanced cancers. Study-level findings and limits: There were, on average, more expanded clones in CD8+ T cells than in CD4+. Clonal expansion by week 6 occurred in CD4+ and CD8+ blood T cells (at 0.1 to 3.0 mg/kg).

With regard to this clone: Its antigen is still unknown. A read error may account for a junction end that differs from germline.

This CDR3 has 15 amino acids. Germline values: CDR1 SGHNT, CDR2 YENEEA. This table comes from immunoSEQ multiplex PCR, and its TCRdb copy is limited to in-frame clones, with some not included. The sample shows approximately 64,000 clones, approximately 90% of them seen only once. The chain recombines TRBV11-3 with TRBJ2-1; D may be TRBD1 (6 bases). This clonotype was obtained from an adult with an advanced solid tumor such as melanoma, head and neck, liver or kidney cancer. This specimen consisted of CD4+ or CD8+ T cells sorted from blood, obtained in a trial of the OX40 agonist ivuxolimab. The CDR3 sequence is CASSLGQGPGDEQFF. The CDR3 nucleotides read TGTGCCAGCAGTTTAGGCCAGGGGCCAGGGGATGAGCAGTTCTTC. The full variable domain, in which reference TRBV11-3 and TRBJ2-1 provide the parts outside the CDR3, is EAGVVQSPRYKIIEKKQPVAFWCNPISGHNTLYWYLQNLGQGPELLIRYENEEAVDDSQLPKDRFSAERLKGVDSTLKIQPAELGDSAVYLCASSLGQGPGDEQFFGPGTRLTVL.